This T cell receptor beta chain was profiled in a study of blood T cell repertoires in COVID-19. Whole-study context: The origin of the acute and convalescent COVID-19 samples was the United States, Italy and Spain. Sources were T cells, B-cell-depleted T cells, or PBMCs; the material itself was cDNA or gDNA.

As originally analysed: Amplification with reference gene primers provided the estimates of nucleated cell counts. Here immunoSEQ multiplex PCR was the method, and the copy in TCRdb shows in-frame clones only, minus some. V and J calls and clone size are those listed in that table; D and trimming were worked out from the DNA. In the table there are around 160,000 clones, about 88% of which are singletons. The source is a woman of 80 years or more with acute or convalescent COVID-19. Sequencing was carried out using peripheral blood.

CDR3 region: CASSLAGKAGQGVNTEAFF. In DNA, the CDR3 is TGCGCCAGCAGCTTGGCTGGCAAGGCGGGACAGGGGGTAAACACTGAAGCTTTCTTT. The V call is TRBV5-1, the J call TRBJ1-1; TRBD1 matches at 11 bases. This CDR3 is built from 19 residues. With 0 bases clipped from V and 2 bases from J, the junction kept 12 bases outside the gene matches. Germline V gene lookup returns CDR1 SGHRS and CDR2 YFSETQ.